Listed below are T cell receptor beta chains from one sample, sequenced in a study of T cell responses to AZD1222 COVID-19 vaccine. Sequenced by immunoSEQ multiplex PCR; TCRdb stores in-frame clones only, minus some. In the table there are 150,000 to 200,000 clones, 92% of which are singletons. The sequenced sample was peripheral blood, obtained on day 0 of AZD1222 vaccination. The receptors were gathered from an adult in good health. The CDR3 runs from the conserved cysteine through the conserved F or W. The size field is filled for only some rows; it gives once, few, many or a size class.

length,J,V,size,CDR3
12,TRBJ1-3,TRBV11-3,-,CASSSDGNTIYF
14,TRBJ1-2,TRBV5-1,-,CASSLEPGTLYYTF
14,TRBJ1-5,TRBV9,-,CASSEVGGPAPQHF
15,TRBJ1-2,TRBV7-2,once,CASSSGPHRGTGYTF
16,TRBJ1-5,TRBV5-5,-,CASSSGAGDSNQPQHF
16,TRBJ1-4,TRBV18,-,CASSPIMDRAKEKLFF
15,TRBJ2-2,TRBV6-5,-,CASSSGGRSTGELFF
14,TRBJ1-2,TRBV30,-,CAWSRTGLNYGYTF
17,TRBJ2-3,TRBV7-3,-,CASSPTRGRGGTDTQYF
16,TRBJ2-1,TRBV3-1/TRBV3-2,-,CASSQVKLGKYNEQFF
14,TRBJ2-7,TRBV4-2,-,CASSQDKRSYEQYF
15,TRBJ1-2,TRBV29-1,-,CSVVVFSGGNYGYTF
13,TRBJ2-2,TRBV9,once,CATQTGPAGELFF
12,TRBJ2-7,TRBV29-1,-,CSVRREGHEQYF
15,TRBJ2-3,TRBV7-8,-,CASSLLVGTQDTQYF
14,TRBJ1-2,TRBV6-5,once,CASTRRGWDYGYTF
12,TRBJ2-5,TRBV12-3/TRBV12-4,-,CASSLVGETQYF
15,TRBJ1-1,TRBV4-2,once,CASSRPDRENTEAFF
14,TRBJ1-5,TRBV19,once,CASSMGPTTQPQHF
13,TRBJ1-6,TRBV6-5,-,CASRGQGGSPLHF
14,TRBJ1-4,TRBV27,-,CASSFGGGDEKLFF
18,TRBJ1-2,TRBV7-3,-,CASSSSYPGHPYPYGYTF
16,TRBJ1-3,TRBV19,-,CASRRDLGQGGNTIYF
13,TRBJ1-5,TRBV29-1,once,CSACREAGQPQHF
11,TRBJ1-1,TRBV2,-,CASSERKKAFF
15,TRBJ2-7,TRBV5-1,-,CASSSSDRGPREQYF
15,TRBJ2-6,TRBV18,-,CASSPANSGANVLTF
13,TRBJ1-1,TRBV30,-,CAWSVNANTEAFF
17,TRBJ2-2,TRBV7-9,-,CASSSGLAGPWTGELFF
18,TRBJ2-3,TRBV27,-,CASTPWTLAGEPADTQYF
15,TRBJ1-2,TRBV2,-,CASSDRNPGNYGYTF
14,TRBJ2-7,TRBV10-1,once,CASSDAGTPLQQYF
17,TRBJ2-3,TRBV19,-,CASSPLQGGGQTDTQYF
15,TRBJ1-2,TRBV5-6,-,CASSLQGGSHYGYTF
14,TRBJ1-2,TRBV4-1,-,CASSQAGQGRGYTF